This record covers a single T cell receptor (beta chain). Original processing methods: Counts of nucleated cells, estimated from reference gene primer amplification, were obtained. Clones were sequenced by immunoSEQ multiplex PCR, and TCRdb holds only the in-frame ones, with some missing. From that table come the V and J calls and clone size; the DNA was used to work out D and trimming. Of about 40,000 clones in the sample, 77% were seen once. The source of the sample is a study of blood T cell repertoires in COVID-19. Across the study: From the United States, Italy and Spain came samples of acute and convalescent COVID-19. T cells, B-cell-depleted T cells, or PBMCs supplied cDNA or gDNA.

Germline CDR1 reads MNHEY; CDR2 reads SMNVEV (reference sequence). With V trimmed by 2 bases and J by 10 bases, 8 bases remained unmatched. There are 15 residues in the CDR3. The sequenced sample was peripheral blood. The chain has TRBV27 and TRBJ1-6, with 7 bases lining up with TRBD1. The receptor comes from a woman in her 70s with acute or convalescent COVID-19. CDR3 in amino acids: CASSLDWQGVSPLHF. The CDR3 DNA is TGTGCCAGCAGTTTAGATTGGCAGGGGGTATCACCCCTCCACTTT.